The present T cell receptor beta chain was sequenced within a study of blood T cell repertoires in COVID-19. Study at large: Some COVID-19 samples were acute and others convalescent; all came from the United States, Italy and Spain.

Original data processing: Estimates of nucleated cell counts were drawn from the amplification of reference gene primers. Assay used: immunoSEQ multiplex PCR; TCRdb lists only in-frame clones, some missing. The DNA was the basis for D and trimming; V, J and clone size are from that table. Of tens of thousands of clones detected, around 80% appear once; the ten largest clones hold 15% to 20%. The CDR3 has 13 residues. V lost 4 bases and J 7 bases, leaving 10 bases between the germline ends. CDR1 LGHDT and CDR2 YNNKEL come from the germline V gene (reference sequence). This receptor was taken from a woman aged 60 to 75 with acute or convalescent COVID-19. Material for sequencing was peripheral blood. The chain couples TRBV3-1 (or the pseudogene TRBV3-2) to TRBJ2-2; D is perhaps TRBD1 (6 bases). The CDR3 DNA reads TGTGCCAGCAGCCCGGGACATCGCGGGGAGCTGTTTTTT. Its translation is CASSPGHRGELFF.